This passage covers 5 T cell receptor beta chains from one sample sequenced in a study of cytomegalovirus exposure and HLA in healthy donors. This table comes from immunoSEQ multiplex PCR, and its TCRdb copy is limited to in-frame clones, with some not included. The repertoire has 65,000 to 95,000 clones, approximately 95% of them found once; the top ten carry 3% to 3.5%. The sequencing input was PBMCs. All receptors derive from a man between 18 and 35 years old in good health and CMV-seronegative.

DNA of the CDR3: TGTGCCAGCAGGGACTTGCTAGCGGGGGGTGAGACCCAGTACTTC. Translation gives CASRDLLAGGETQYF. The J gene is TRBJ2-5, the V gene TRBV7-9; 11 bases are shared with TRBD2. The V and J ends lost 6 bases and 5 bases, in that order; junction bases with no gene match: 8. CDR1 is SEHNR, CDR2 FQNEAQ, per germline (reference sequence). This CDR3 contains 15 residues.

In DNA, the CDR3 is TGCGCCAGCAGCTCGGGACAGGGGAATGAAAAACTGTTTTTT. It specifies CASSSGQGNEKLFF. The J gene is TRBJ1-4, the V gene TRBV5-1, with TRBD1 identical over 10 bases. The CDR3 covers 14 residues. V was clipped by 3 bases and J by 5 bases; unmatched bases: 1. Looked up from germline, CDR1 is SGHRS and CDR2 is YFSETQ.

The chain joins TRBV9 to TRBJ1-3; the match to TRBD1 covers 7 bases. Germline CDR1 reads SGDLS; CDR2 reads YYNGEE. J lost 0 bases, V lost 0 bases, and 6 bases had no gene match. There are 17 residues in the CDR3. In DNA, the CDR3 is TGTGCCAGCAGCGTAGTGGAGGGGGCTCCCTCTGGAAACACCATATATTTT. It specifies CASSVVEGAPSGNTIYF.

The chain couples TRBV7-6 to TRBJ1-4, with 7 positions matching TRBD1. The CDR3 contains 14 residues. Germline trimming cut 2 bases from V and 8 bases from J; bases unmatched to any gene: 5. CDR1 is SGHVS, CDR2 FNYEAQ, per germline. This CDR3 is CASSLTGEGEKLFF. CDR3 nucleotide sequence: TGTGCCAGCAGCTTAACAGGGGAAGGAGAAAAACTGTTTTTT.

The rearrangement joins TRBV4-2 to TRBJ1-3, with D unresolved. The CDR3 contains 13 residues. CDR1 and CDR2 from the germline V gene are LGHNA and YNFKEQ. Between the trimmed V and J ends, which lost 0 bases and 9 bases, there was a span of 9 bases. The CDR3 reads CASSQDTMSTIYF. The CDR3 DNA is TGTGCCAGCAGCCAAGATACGATGAGCACCATATATTTT.